The clone carrying this TCR beta chain was observed a few times. This entry is derived from a study of blood T cell repertoires in COVID-19. At the level of the study: Spain, Italy and the United States supplied samples that represented acute and convalescent COVID-19. In each case, the material was cDNA or gDNA derived from T cells, B-cell-depleted T cells, or PBMCs.

Germline CDR1 SNHLY, CDR2 FYNNEI. V shed 7 bases, J shed 0 bases, and the junction held 4 bases outside the gene matches. The CDR3 is 14 residues long. As originally analysed: Nucleated cell number was recorded as an estimate derived from reference gene primer amplification. Profiled with immunoSEQ multiplex PCR; TCRdb holds only in-frame clones, not every one. V, J and clone size derive from that table, while D and trimming were established from the DNA sequence. The table includes fewer than 150,000 clones, 70% to 80% detected once. The TCR originated in a human donor in a cohort sampled during active COVID-19. The V and J genes are TRBV2 and TRBJ2-7, with 9 bases that match TRBD1. The sequenced sample consisted of peripheral blood. The CDR3 is CASTRDRASYEQYF. CDR3 DNA sequence: TGTGCCAGCACCCGGGACAGGGCCTCCTACGAGCAGTACTTC.